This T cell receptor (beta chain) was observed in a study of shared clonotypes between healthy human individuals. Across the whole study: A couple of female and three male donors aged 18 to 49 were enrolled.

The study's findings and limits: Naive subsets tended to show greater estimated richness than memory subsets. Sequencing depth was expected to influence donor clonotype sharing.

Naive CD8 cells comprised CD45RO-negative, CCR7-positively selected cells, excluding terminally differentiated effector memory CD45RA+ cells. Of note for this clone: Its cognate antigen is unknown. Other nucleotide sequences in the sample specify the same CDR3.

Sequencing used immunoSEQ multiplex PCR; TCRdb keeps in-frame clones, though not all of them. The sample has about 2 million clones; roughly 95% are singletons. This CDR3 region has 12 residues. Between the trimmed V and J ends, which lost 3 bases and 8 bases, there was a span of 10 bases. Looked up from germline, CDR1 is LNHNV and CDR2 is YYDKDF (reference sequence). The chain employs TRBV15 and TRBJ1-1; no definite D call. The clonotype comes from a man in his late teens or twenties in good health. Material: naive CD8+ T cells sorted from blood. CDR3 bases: TGTGCCACCAGCAGCGATCGGGGAGAAGCTTTCTTT. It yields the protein CATSSDRGEAFF.